The 20 T cell receptor beta chains given below trace back to one sample, sequenced in a study of cytomegalovirus exposure and HLA in healthy donors. The PCR made use of 60 Vbeta and 13 Jbeta primers. Method: immunoSEQ multiplex PCR; TCRdb's copy keeps in-frame clones and lacks some. This sample yields approximately 150,000 clones, of which about 66% are seen a single time; less than 2% belongs to the top ten. The specimen was PBMCs. The receptors were gathered from a male donor in good health and CMV-seronegative.

The rearrangement joins TRBV7-3 to TRBJ2-3; TRBD2 matches 11 bases. The CDR3 totals 17 residues. V trimming: 8 bases; J trimming: 6 bases; junction bases outside the gene matches: 16. CDR1 is SGHTA, CDR2 FQGTGA, per germline. CDR3 protein: CASAAGSSGGPVDTQYF. CDR3 DNA sequence: TGTGCCAGCGCTGCGGGGTCTAGCGGGGGGCCGGTGGATACGCAGTATTTT.

The chain couples TRBV7-7 to TRBJ2-3, with 10 bases lining up with TRBD1. Germline CDR1 is SSHAT and CDR2 is FNYEAQ (reference sequence). CDR3 length equals 14 residues. V lost 5 bases to trimming and J lost 4 bases; unmatched junction nucleotides: 3. CDR3: CASSIGTGADTQYF. The CDR3 DNA is TGTGCCAGCAGCATAGGGACAGGGGCAGATACGCAGTATTTT.

The rearrangement uses TRBV5-1 and TRBJ2-1; TRBD2 matches at 7 bases. This CDR3 has 15 residues. CDR1 and CDR2 from the germline V gene are SGHRS and YFSETQ. Trimming cost V 0 bases and J 5 bases; bases outside gene matches: 5. The CDR3 DNA reads TGCGCCAGCAGCTTGGAGGCTAGCGGACACAATGAGCAGTTCTTC. Its protein product is CASSLEASGHNEQFF.

This clone was seen a single time. The chain recombines TRBV5-6 with TRBJ1-4, with a tentative D call TRBD1 (5 bases). This CDR3 is built from 12 residues. Germline values: CDR1 SGHDT, CDR2 YYEEEE. The ends were cut back, 3 bases at V and 8 bases at J, with 8 bases in the middle. The CDR3 loop reads CASSYGGEKLFF. CDR3 sequence (DNA): TGTGCCAGCAGCTACGGGGGGGAAAAACTGTTTTTT.

The V call is TRBV28, the J call TRBJ2-6; D not certain. Trimming took 3 bases from V and 4 from J, leaving 4 bases between them. The germline gives CDR1 MDHEN, CDR2 SYDVKM. This CDR3 region has 13 residues. The CDR3 DNA reads TGTGCCAGCAGTTTGGCCGGGGCCAACGTCCTGACTTTC. Encoded protein: CASSLAGANVLTF.

The chain couples TRBV2 to TRBJ1-4; 11 nucleotides align to TRBD1. CDR1 and CDR2 from the germline V gene are SNHLY and FYNNEI. V was clipped by 6 bases and J by 7 bases; unmatched bases: 7. The CDR3 contains 15 residues. CDR3 DNA sequence: TGTGCCAGCAGGGGCGGACAGGGGGCCGTTGAAAAACTGTTTTTT. Translated, it gives CASRGGQGAVEKLFF.

V is TRBV18 and J is TRBJ1-1; D uncertain. The CDR3 spans 14 residues. From germline, CDR1 is KGHSH and CDR2 LQKENI. V lost 3 bases and J lost 1, with 9 bases in between. The CDR3 sequence: CASSPFTENTEAFF. The CDR3 DNA follows: TGTGCCAGCTCACCGTTTACAGAGAACACTGAAGCTTTCTTT.

The chain employs TRBV18 and TRBJ2-3, with 8 nucleotides matching TRBD2. CDR1 and CDR2 from the germline V gene are KGHSH and LQKENI. The CDR3 is made up of 17 amino acids. Trimming removed 4 bases from V and 1 base from J; junction bases left unmatched: 10. The CDR3 loop reads CASSLEWAGGGTDTQYF. In nucleotides, the CDR3 is TGTGCCAGCTCACTCGAGTGGGCGGGGGGCGGCACAGATACGCAGTATTTT.

The chain has TRBV7-9 and TRBJ2-7, with D maybe TRBD1 (5 bases). The CDR3 contains 16 residues. Germline V lookup: CDR1 SEHNR, CDR2 FQNEAQ (reference sequence). V lost 4 bases and J lost 4, with 20 bases in between. The CDR3 is CASSSGDRGRLYEQYF. The CDR3 DNA reads as TGTGCCAGCAGCTCCGGCGACAGAGGCCGGCTATACGAGCAGTACTTC.

The chain uses TRBV7-2 and TRBJ2-7; TRBD2 agrees at 8 bases. Germline CDR1 SGHTA, CDR2 FQGNSA. V shed 0 bases, J shed 2 bases, and the junction held 3 bases outside the gene matches. This CDR3 has 15 amino acids. The CDR3 sequence is CASSLAGGGPYEQYF. The CDR3 coding sequence is TGTGCCAGCAGCTTAGCTGGCGGGGGGCCCTACGAGCAGTACTTC.

This chain uses TRBV28 with TRBJ2-1; tentatively, D is TRBD1 (5 bases). CDR1 and CDR2 from the germline V gene are MDHEN and SYDVKM. The ends were cut back, 4 bases at V and 0 bases at J, with 7 bases in the middle. This CDR3 region has 14 residues. As DNA, the CDR3 is TGTGCCAGCAGTTCAGGGTCCTCCTACAATGAGCAGTTCTTC. It codes for CASSSGSSYNEQFF.

The chain links TRBV28 to TRBJ2-2; 8 bases align to TRBD1. The CDR3 extends over 15 amino acids. The junction had 6 bases not matched to a gene; V was cut back by 3 bases and J by 6 bases. Germline V CDR1 and CDR2: MDHEN, SYDVKM. The CDR3 DNA follows: TGTGCCAGCAGTTTGGGCAGGGGGCTGCCCGGGGAGCTGTTTTTT. Its protein is CASSLGRGLPGELFF.

The V and J genes are TRBV7-2 and TRBJ1-1; D perhaps matches TRBD1 (6 bases). CDR3 length: 13 amino acids. The V gene's germline CDR1 is SGHTA and CDR2 FQGNSA. Trimming removed 5 bases at V and 3 bases at J, with 10 bases between. Here the CDR3 DNA reads TGTGCCAGCAGCGTCCGGACAGACACTGAAGCTTTCTTT. Residues: CASSVRTDTEAFF.

In its sample, this clone was seen a few times. The genes are TRBV18 and TRBJ2-1; tentative D call: TRBD2 (5 bases). The CDR3 covers 14 residues. Germline loops: CDR1 KGHSH, CDR2 LQKENI. V lost 3 bases to trimming and J lost 10 bases, with 16 bases between them. As DNA, the CDR3 is TGTGCCAGCTCACCTGACCTCTACGGCGGGGAGCAGTTCTTC. Its protein product is CASSPDLYGGEQFF.

The chain links TRBV19 to TRBJ2-3, with TRBD1 as a possible D gene (6 bases). V was trimmed by 8 bases and J by 6 bases, leaving 15 bases between them. Germline CDR1 and CDR2: LNHDA and SQIVND (reference sequence). This CDR3 has 13 residues. CDR3 in DNA: TGTGCCAGTCGACGGGGACAAGGGGATACGCAGTATTTT. This codes for CASRRGQGDTQYF.

The chain joins TRBV30 to TRBJ1-5, with 8 bases fitting TRBD1. CDR1 is GTSNPN and CDR2 is SVGIG in the germline V gene (reference sequence). This CDR3 has 18 residues. J was trimmed by 0 bases and V by 7 bases; bases with no gene match: 17. The CDR3 reads CAYGTGTGGPFSNQPQHF. The CDR3 bases are TGTGCCTACGGAACCGGCACAGGGGGACCATTTAGCAATCAGCCCCAGCATTTT.

The chain combines TRBV13 with TRBJ1-2, with unresolved D. Trimming took 2 bases from V and 2 from J, leaving 9 bases between them. CDR3 size: 14 residues. The V gene's germline CDR1 is PRHDT and CDR2 FYEKMQ (reference sequence). The CDR3, as DNA: TGTGCCAGCAGCTTATCAGGCAGGAACTATGGCTACACCTTC. This sequence encodes CASSLSGRNYGYTF.

The gene calls are TRBV19 and TRBJ1-1; perhaps TRBD1 as D (5 bases). Germline CDR1 is LNHDA and CDR2 is SQIVND (reference sequence). Trimming pared 5 bases from V and 6 bases from J, leaving 16 bases between. The CDR3 length is 14 residues. CDR3 nucleotides: TGTGCCAGTAGTTCCAGGGTGGGTGTCTCTGAAGCTTTCTTT. This translates into CASSSRVGVSEAFF. The variable domain in full, completed from reference TRBV19 and TRBJ1-1, reads DGGITQSPKYLFRKEGQNVTLSCEQNLNHDAMYWYRQDPGQGLRLIYYSQIVNDFQKGDIAEGYSVSREKKESFPLTVTSAQKNPTAFYLCASSSRVGVSEAFFGQGTRLTVV.

The genes are TRBV5-1 and TRBJ2-7; 14 positions match TRBD2. CDR1 SGHRS and CDR2 YFSETQ come from the germline V gene. V dropped 0 bases and J dropped 5; count of bases not matched to a gene: 13. The CDR3 extends over 19 amino acids. DNA for the CDR3: TGCGCCAGCAGCTTGGGTTACGGGACTAGCGGGGGTGCCTCGGACGAGCAGTACTTC. It yields the protein CASSLGYGTSGGASDEQYF.

The chain recombines TRBV6-6 with TRBJ2-1; 10 bases align to TRBD1. The CDR3 is made up of 15 amino acids. The V gene's germline CDR1 is MNHNY and CDR2 SVGAGI (reference sequence). V lost 6 bases, J lost 4 bases, and 6 bases stayed unmatched. This CDR3 reads CASSSGTGDYNEQFF. CDR3 bases: TGTGCCAGCAGCTCCGGGACAGGGGATTACAATGAGCAGTTCTTC.